Given below is one T cell receptor (beta chain) in context. This clonotype was observed at least ten times. The antigen it binds to is not known. No base quality values were provided; no much bigger clone lies one nucleotide off. For sorted-subset TCR libraries, 1 million sorted CD4+ or CD8+ T cells were used. Peripheral blood underwent Ficoll-Hypaque density gradient centrifugation to isolate PBMCs, which were then cryopreserved in liquid nitrogen. The study also sequenced paired sorted CD4+ and CD8+ subsets from healthy controls, HAM/TSP patients and MS patients. This sample is part of a study of neurological immune-mediated disorders (dated by TCRdb to between 2017 and 2020). For the study in its entirety: The study compared peripheral blood TCR-beta repertoires of HTLV-I-associated myelopathy (HAM/TSP) patients, multiple sclerosis patients and healthy controls using UMI-based sequencing. Alongside PBMC samples, the set of about 100 TCR-beta libraries contained longitudinal samples, technical triplicates, and paired CD4+ and CD8+ T-cell subsets that had been sorted. The cohort included about 70 subjects: about 15 with HAM/TSP, around 34 with multiple sclerosis, and some 20 healthy controls.

Paper-wide results and their limitations: No identical CDR3 amino acid sequences were shared among expanded clones across subjects, suggesting private TCR-beta repertoires in all groups. The highest TCR clonal expansion was observed in HAM/TSP patients, whereas the lowest was observed in MS patients, even when compared with healthy controls.

To synthesize cDNA, template-switch 5'RACE was performed with a primer carrying a 10-nucleotide random unique molecular identifier so that each TCR transcript was tagged. Every sequencing run yielded over 180 million TCR-beta sequences covering 15-18 subjects. Total RNA was extracted with the RNeasy kit. The KAPA Real-time Library Amplification kit was used to amplify TCR-beta VDJ regions with primers targeting the TCR constant region and the 5'RACE anchor. Sample indexes and Illumina adaptors were added in a first PCR, and a second PCR then increased library yield. After Ampure bead purification, the TCR product of roughly 650 bp was size-selected on a 2% E-gel SizeSelection system. Before pooling, library quality was checked on a Bioanalyzer, concentration was measured with Qubit, and libraries were quantified with the Kapa Library Quantification kit. Libraries were sequenced paired-end 2 x 150 bp on an Illumina HiSeq 2500. To increase sequence diversity, roughly 24-32% phiX was spiked into each library pool. Per the authors' processing: Quality-filtered reads were processed with the UMI-based MiGEC pipeline, which removed over 75% of raw TCR sequences during error correction. IMGT germline references were used for aligning VDJ genes, and each clonotype was defined as a unique CDR3 amino acid sequence together with its V-J genes. VDJtools evaluated clonal expansion, Shannon diversity and CDR3 relatedness (CalcPairwiseDistances, ClusterSamples); CLCbio workbench built phylogenetic trees. A clone was classed as expanded if it had 8 or more unique UMIs, a cutoff based on coefficient-of-variation modelling across technical triplicates. TCRdb's own reprocessing of the public reads used fastp at Q25 and MiXCR and kept productive beta chains. Rows merge per CDR3 protein into single entries with the most common DNA and genes. TCRdb's processing, not the study's, gives the V and J calls here. This sample holds about 14,000 distinct CDR3 sequences; about 13% were observed only once. Of the sample, 41% falls within the top ten clones.

CDR1 and CDR2 (SEHNR, FQNEAQ) derive from the germline V gene (reference sequence). Here V drops 4 bases and J drops 3 bases, and the junction holds 8 bases not matched to any gene. The CDR3 spans 15 residues, from the cysteine through the phenylalanine. The entry retains the CDR3 DNA only, 45 bases that are in frame from base 1. This TCR was recovered from a female donor with HTLV-1-associated myelopathy (HAM/TSP). Sequenced material: CD8+ T cells from blood. Here the chain combines TRBV7-9 and TRBJ2-7; TRBD1 lines up with 8 middle nucleotides. The nucleotide sequence is given as TGTGCCAGCAGCTCCGGCGCTACAGGGGGCTACGAGCAGTACTTC. Its protein is CASSSGATGGYEQYF.